The clone carrying this T cell receptor (beta chain) showed up just once. The CDR3 has 15 amino acids. V gave up 4 bases and J gave up 1 base; unmatched junction bases: 3. The V gene's germline CDR1 is SNHLY and CDR2 FYNNEI. The data originate from a study of T cell changes during pregnancy in multiple sclerosis. Assay used: immunoSEQ multiplex PCR; TCRdb lists only in-frame clones, some missing. The profile shows about 80,000 clones, 90% to 95% of them singletons. The sequenced sample was peripheral blood, obtained before pregnancy. The source of this sequence is a female donor with multiple sclerosis, enrolled in a pregnancy study. The chain is built from TRBV2 and TRBJ1-5; 8 positions agree with TRBD1. The CDR3 coding sequence is TGTGCCAGCAGTGGGGACAGGCTAAGCAATCAGCCCCAGCATTTT. Its protein product is CASSGDRLSNQPQHF.